A single sample is the source of the 14 T cell receptor beta chains below, sequenced in a study of spatial heterogeneity in lung cancer. General study results and limits: Tumor mutation counts were tracked by expanded intratumoral alpha and beta TCR counts.

TCRdb redid the calling of the 5' RACE reads with MiXCR, one entry per CDR3 protein. The repertoire holds about 1,500 distinct CDR3 sequences, with about 6% as singletons. These receptors have no known antigen. Time point denoted: sample taken at primary tumor resection. The sample consisted of lung tumor tissue, taken at surgery. These receptors all stem from a female donor with early-stage non-small cell lung cancer.

This clonotype is labeled medium-sized (0.01 to 0.1%). In a library made to pick up alpha chains, this beta chain is a stray read with a size that means little. The chain joins TRBV29-1 to TRBJ2-7; TRBD1 matches at 9 bases. The V segment lost 6 bases and the J segment 5 bases; nucleotides outside the gene matches: 11. Germline V gene sequence: CDR1 SQVTM, CDR2 ANQGSEA. This CDR3 has 14 amino acids. CDR3 region: CSVRNLDRGDEQYF. For the CDR3, the DNA is TGCAGCGTCCGAAACCTAGACAGGGGGGACGAGCAGTACTTC.

This clonotype is medium-sized by share. This beta chain appears as a stray read in a library generated for alpha chains; its size is not informative. The chain is built from TRBV11-1 and TRBJ2-7, with D hard to call. Germline V CDR1 and CDR2: SGHAT, FQDESV (reference sequence). The CDR3 contains 12 residues. Trimming shortened V by 4 bases and J by 4 bases, and 8 bases separated the two germline ends. The chain's CDR3 is CASSSFNYEQYF. CDR3 bases: TGTGCCAGCAGCTCCTTCAATTACGAGCAGTACTTC.

Relative to its sample, this clonotype is medium-sized. Since it is a stray read in a library aimed at alpha chains, this beta chain has a size that is not meaningful. The chain has TRBV5-1 and TRBJ2-1, with TRBD2 matching over 13 bases. This CDR3 has 16 amino acids. Germline V gene lookup returns CDR1 SGHRS and CDR2 YFSETQ. V lost 3 bases to trimming and J lost 3 bases; unmatched junction nucleotides: 3. The CDR3 DNA follows: TGCGCCAGCAGCTCCCGACTAGCGGGAGGCTACAATGAGCAGTTCTTC. This translates into CASSSRLAGGYNEQFF.

This clonotype was observed at least ten times. Little can be read into the size of this beta chain, an off-target read in a library designed for alpha chains. The gene calls are TRBV3-1 and TRBJ2-1; the D gene is possibly TRBD1 (5 bases). The CDR3 spans 15 residues. With 1 base removed from V and 7 bases from J, the gap between germline ends came to 14 bases. Germline V gene data show CDR1 as LGHDT and CDR2 as YNNKEL (reference sequence). The CDR3 sequence is CASSQGTFTRNEQFF. CDR3 bases: TGTGCCAGCAGCCAAGGGACATTCACAAGAAATGAGCAGTTCTTC.

This clonotype is categorized as medium-sized (0.01 to 0.1%). Sequence at one end of the junction differs from germline and may be a read error. For a library built for alpha chains, this beta chain is a stray read; little rests on its size. V and J are TRBV7-8 and TRBJ1-1; weak D call: TRBD1 (5 bases). Germline CDR1 SGHVS, CDR2 FQNEAQ. This CDR3 contains 15 residues. The CDR3 DNA is TGTGCCAGCAGCCTAGCGGCAGGGTGGAACACTGAAGCTTTCTTT. It yields the protein CASSLAAGWNTEAFF.

In its sample, this clonotype is medium-sized. This beta chain slipped into a library made for alpha chains as a stray read, so its size is not meaningful. CDR3 in amino acids: CATTDRPHSYEQYF. CDR3 bases: TGCGCCACTACGGACAGGCCGCACTCCTACGAGCAGTACTTC. The V gene is TRBV10-2, the J gene TRBJ2-7; 7 bases line up with TRBD1. Per the germline V gene, CDR1 is WSHSY and CDR2 is SAAADI. Trimming at V came to 10 bases and at J to 0 bases, leaving 9 bases not matched to a gene. CDR3 size: 14 residues.

This clonotype was seen many times. This beta chain is an unintended read in a library built for alpha chains; its size means little. This chain links TRBV5-1 with TRBJ1-5, with 7 positions matching TRBD1. CDR1 and CDR2 from the germline V gene are SGHRS and YFSETQ. V lost 4 bases and J lost 7; bases outside the gene matches: 11. This CDR3 spans 15 amino acids. The CDR3 region has the DNA TGCGCCAGCAGCAAACAGGGGAGGGAGGGCCAGCCCCAGCATTTT. Its translation: CASSKQGREGQPQHF.

This clonotype was counted a few times. Little can be read into the size of this beta chain, an off-target read in a library designed for alpha chains. This chain links TRBV20-1 with TRBJ2-7; D may be TRBD1 or TRBD2 (5 bases each). V was cut by 4 bases and J by 2 bases, with 9 bases left in between. Germline lookup yields CDR1 DFQATT and CDR2 SNEGSKA (reference sequence). The CDR3 extends over 12 amino acids. In DNA form, the CDR3 reads TGCAGTGCTAAAGGGACGGCCTACGAGCAGTACGTC. Translating it yields CSAKGTAYEQYV.

By share of the sample, this clonotype is medium-sized. One end of the junction is discordant with germline, which a read error may explain. The library was prepared for alpha chains; this beta chain is a stray read, so its frequency means little. The chain has TRBV28 and TRBJ2-5; D is undetermined. Germline CDR1 is MDHEN and CDR2 is SYDVKM. The CDR3 loop spans 13 amino acids. DNA of the CDR3: TGTGCCAGCAGTTTTCCCCCGCGAGAGTCCCAGTACTTC. Amino acids: CASSFPPRESQYF.

This clonotype ranks as medium-sized. Being off target in a library aimed at alpha chains, this beta chain has a size of little meaning. Here the CDR3 DNA reads TGTGCCATCAGTGCATCACAGGGTCTTGGCACCGGGGAGCTGTTTTTT. Translation: CAISASQGLGTGELFF. The rearrangement uses TRBV10-3 and TRBJ2-2; possibly TRBD1 for D (6 bases). V dropped 4 bases and J dropped 4 bases, with 16 bases sitting between them. The CDR3 covers 16 residues. Germline CDR1 and CDR2: ENHRY and SYGVKD.

Concerning this clonotype: This beta chain is off target for a library built for alpha chains, so its abundance means little. The rearrangement uses TRBV3-1 and TRBJ1-1; TRBD1 might be the D (6 bases). With 5 bases removed from V and 5 bases from J, the gap between germline ends came to 12 bases. In germline, CDR1 is LGHDT, CDR2 YNNKEL (reference sequence). The CDR3 has 13 amino acids. The CDR3 DNA sequence: TGTGCCAGCAGCTCCGCAGGGGTAACTGAAGCTTTCTTT. Translating gives CASSSAGVTEAFF.

This clonotype was counted only a few times. Within a library made for alpha chains, this beta chain is off target, and its count is uninformative. The rearrangement links TRBV11-2 to TRBJ2-5; 9 nucleotides agree with TRBD2. This CDR3 has 15 residues. Germline loops: CDR1 SGHAT, CDR2 FQNNGV. V lost 4 bases to trimming and J lost 5 bases; unmatched junction nucleotides: 8. The CDR3 sequence is CASSSSAGGRETQYF. In DNA, the CDR3 is TGTGCCAGCAGCTCATCAGCGGGAGGCCGGGAGACCCAGTACTTC.

This clonotype counts as medium-sized. Because this beta chain is a stray read in a library intended to capture alpha chains, its abundance should not be given much weight. This chain links TRBV10-2 with TRBJ2-3, with 12 bases lining up with TRBD2. The CDR3 runs 17 residues. Germline V gives CDR1 WSHSY, CDR2 SAAADI. V lost 5 bases, J lost 2 bases, and 8 bases stayed unmatched. CDR3 nucleotides: TGCGCCAGCAGTTCCCTAGCGGGGGGGGCCCACACAGATACGCAGTATTTT. Its protein product is CASSSLAGGAHTDTQYF.

By share, this clonotype counts as medium-sized. The library was prepared for alpha chains; this beta chain is a stray read, so its frequency means little. This chain connects TRBV12-3 or TRBV12-4 to TRBJ1-1; D not certain. V shed 7 bases and J shed 11 bases, with 23 bases lying between them. CDR3 length: 14 residues. CDR3 loop: CASNPFTTAHEAFF. As DNA, the CDR3 is TGTGCCAGCAATCCTTTTACCACAGCGCACGAGGCTTTCTTT.